A single T cell receptor (beta chain) is shown here with its context. This clonotype was seen many times. Its antigen is unknown. Per-base quality was not reported, and no clone a single base away is much larger than it. The time point label for this specimen denotes: sample taken at primary tumor resection. For TCR sequencing, whole RNA was extracted from tumor and nontumor lung tissue, or from cryopreserved PBMC samples, and no cell sorting was done. The donors were 65 to 90 patients from the lung TRACERx cohort who had early-stage, untreated non-small cell lung cancer. Only patients for whom sufficient RNA was available from at least two tumor regions were selected for TCR sequencing. The sample originates from a study of spatial heterogeneity in lung cancer (dated by TCRdb to between 2018 and 2021). Study-level background: More beta-chain than alpha-chain transcripts were consistently detected, likely reflecting higher beta-chain transcript abundance. In the raw uncorrected reads, each unique combination of TCR and UMI appeared more than ten times on average. TCR alpha and beta repertoires were quantitatively compared across multiple tumor regions, matched nontumor lung and blood in non-small cell lung cancer. Nonsynonymous mutation counts, determined by whole-exome sequencing of tumor tissue, were related to features of the TCR repertoire. Both alpha and beta chains were TCR-sequenced in samples taken at surgery, namely 220 tumor regions, more than 62 matched nontumor lung samples and over 55 PBMC samples.

Libraries were built with 5' RACE. The sequencing machine was a NextSeq 500. To allow correction of PCR and sequencing errors, the TCR library protocol tagged every TCR cDNA molecule with a unique molecular identifier. On the authors' methods: Decombinator tools were used for TCR identification, UMI-based error correction and CDR3 extraction. Expanded TCRs were defined as those above a frequency of 2 per 1,000, corresponding to the top 1% of the tumor frequency distribution. Renyi diversity was calculated using the R vegan package after each repertoire was subsampled 100 times to 5,000 TCRs. CDR3 similarity networks were built from amino acid triplet string-kernel similarity, with CDR3s being connected when pairwise similarity was above 0.82. TCRdb passed the public sequencing reads through fastp at Q25 and MiXCR, retaining productive beta sequences. Rows are combined by CDR3 protein, so each entry shows the most common genes and DNA. TCRdb, rather than the study authors, made the V and J calls. In all, the sample holds about 26,000 distinct CDR3 sequences, and roughly 12% of those were seen once. Together, the top ten hold less than 30% of the sample.

General study outcomes and caveats: Ubiquitous expanded tumor TCRs showed up in blood more often at tumor resection than at routine follow-up. Confirming at a functional level the hypothesis that regional TCRs recognize regional mutations was considered to require additional single-cell paired TCR alpha and beta sequencing.

Specimen: PBMCs, collected at surgery. The receptor comes from a female donor with early-stage non-small cell lung cancer.

The DNA reads as follows: TGTGCCAGCAGCTCGGGACTAGCGGGATCGTATGAGCAGTTCTTC. Translated, this gives CASSSGLAGSYEQFF. The chain is made from TRBV11-3 and TRBJ2-1; 13 junctional bases match TRBD2. The CDR3 goes from the cysteine to the phenylalanine over 15 residues. The read is trimmed to its CDR3 DNA, 45 bases read in frame from base 1. Germline trimming amounts to 4 bases on V and 8 bases on J, with 5 as the count of junction bases outside the gene matches. From a lookup of the germline V gene, CDR1 and CDR2 are SGHNT and YENEEA. Reference TRBV11-3 and TRBJ2-1 genes cover what lies past the CDR3, so the full variable domain is EAGVVQSPRYKIIEKKQPVAFWCNPISGHNTLYWYLQNLGQGPELLIRYENEEAVDDSQLPKDRFSAERLKGVDSTLKIQPAELGDSAVYLCASSSGLAGSYEQFFGPGTRLTVL.